The rows below give T cell receptor beta chains drawn from one sample of a study of blood T cell repertoires in COVID-19. The assay was immunoSEQ multiplex PCR, and TCRdb's table has in-frame clones only and misses some. The sample lists some 490,000 clones; approximately 86% were seen once. Sequenced input: PBMCs or T cells enriched from blood (not recorded which). These receptor sequences come from a woman aged 60-75 years who had recovered from COVID-19. Each CDR3 is given with its conserved first and last residue. A D gene is named only where the DNA matches it firmly. Clone size, where shown, is once, few, many, or a class for clones that have expanded.

>TRBV5-1|TRBJ1-2|TRBD1|NA
CASSLGPQGAYGYTF
TGCGCCAGCAGCTTGGGTCCACAGGGGGCCTATGGCTACACCTTC
>TRBV6-5|TRBJ1-1|NA|NA
CASSSDLGATEAFF
TGTGCCAGCAGTTCGGACTTGGGGGCCACTGAAGCTTTCTTT
>TRBV6-2/TRBV6-3|TRBJ1-1|NA|NA
CASSRRTEAFF
TGTGCCAGCAGTAGGCGGACTGAAGCTTTCTTT
>TRBV5-1|TRBJ2-3|NA|NA
CASSSRTGTDTQYF
TGCGCCAGCAGCTCCCGGACAGGCACAGATACGCAGTATTTT
>TRBV27|TRBJ2-1|NA|NA
CASSPRSGNEQFF
TGTGCCAGCAGTCCACGTTCAGGAAATGAGCAGTTCTTC
>TRBV5-1|TRBJ2-2|NA|NA
CASSSTANTGELFF
TGCGCCAGCAGCTCCACTGCCAACACCGGGGAGCTGTTTTTT
>TRBV19|TRBJ1-2|NA|few
CASSITRPGEGYTF
TGTGCCAGTAGTATTACCAGGCCCGGTGAGGGCTACACCTTC
>TRBV5-1|TRBJ2-7|NA|NA
CASSPQGGGSYEQYF
TGCGCCAGCAGCCCCCAGGGGGGTGGGTCCTACGAGCAGTACTTC
>TRBV5-1|TRBJ2-1|TRBD1|NA
CASSLWDRGQGTEQFF
TGCGCCAGCAGCCTATGGGACAGGGGGCAAGGAACAGAGCAGTTCTTC
>TRBV6-1|TRBJ1-4|NA|NA
CASIEGGQINEKLFF
TGTGCCAGCATTGAAGGCGGACAGATTAATGAAAAACTGTTTTTT
>TRBV11-2|TRBJ2-3|TRBD2|NA
CASSYGGTSTLTDTQYF
TGTGCCAGCAGCTATGGCGGGACTAGTACTCTCACAGATACGCAGTATTTT
>TRBV11-2|TRBJ2-3|TRBD1|NA
CASSPRDRIGTDTQYF
TGTGCCAGCAGCCCTCGGGACAGAATAGGGACAGATACGCAGTATTTT
>TRBV4-1|TRBJ1-4|NA|NA
CASSRYPEEARRGKKLFF
TGCGCCAGCAGCCGCTACCCCGAAGAGGCGCGGCGAGGGAAAAAACTGTTTTTT
>TRBV9|TRBJ2-3|NA|NA
CASRQSGRGSDTQYF
TGTGCCAGCAGGCAATCGGGACGGGGGTCAGATACGCAGTATTTT
>TRBV30|TRBJ1-5|NA|once
CAWSELLGNQPQHF
TGTGCCTGGAGTGAACTTCTAGGCAATCAGCCCCAGCATTTT